The clone carrying this TCR beta chain was counted only a few times. Its antigen is currently unknown. These data come from a study of response to subunit inactivated influenza vaccine. Findings of the study overall: The authors suggested that every seasonal influenza vaccination recruits few new T cells.

CDR1 and CDR2 from the germline V gene are SEHNR and FQNEAQ (reference sequence). Deletions cut 7 bases from V and 2 bases from J, with 17 bases between. The CDR3 contains 16 residues. TCRdb reprocessed the RT-PCR reads with MiXCR, giving one entry per CDR3 protein. Of 450,000 to 700,000 distinct CDR3 sequences in the sample, about 15% were seen once. The sequence was obtained from a man over 45 who received an inactivated influenza vaccine. This sequence joins TRBV7-9 and TRBJ2-2; D possibly corresponds to TRBD1 (6 bases). This material consisted of PBMCs from blood, taken 11 to 12 days after vaccination. The CDR3, as DNA: TGTGCCAGCAATATTCCTGGACAGATTAACACCGGGGAGCTGTTTTTT. It yields the protein CASNIPGQINTGELFF.